This T cell receptor beta chain was captured in a study of Ad26.COV2.S vaccination and SARS-CoV-2 variants. Turning to the study itself: Donor allocation was to the COV1001 Ad26.COV2.S trial arm.

The treatment is: around 19 received Ad26.COV2.S at low or high dose, single or two shots; roughly five received placebo; per-sample allocation not given. Sampling was performed 63 days after the first vaccine or placebo injection. A Boston adult aged 18-55 years was the donor. Built on an Ad26 vector, the vaccine expressed Wuhan-strain SARS-CoV-2 spike. This CDR3 contains 13 residues. Germline assignment: CDR1 SGHTA and CDR2 FQGTGA. V was pared by 0 bases and J by 4 bases, with 6 bases between. In this sample, this clone turned up a few times. Assay used: immunoSEQ multiplex PCR; TCRdb lists only in-frame clones, some missing. The top ten hold around 6.4% of the sample, which has 300,000 to 350,000 clones, about 87% seen once.

The specimen was peripheral blood, collected in a trial of Ad26.COV2.S vaccine versus placebo. The clonotype was recovered from a person aged 18 to 65 who received the Ad26.COV2.S COVID-19 vaccine or a placebo. The gene calls are TRBV7-3 and TRBJ1-1; D may be TRBD1 (6 bases). The CDR3 sequence: CASSLTGGTEAFF. CDR3 DNA: TGTGCCAGCAGCTTAACAGGGGGCACTGAAGCTTTCTTT.